This T cell receptor beta chain was captured in a study of graft-versus-host responses after intestinal transplantation. Overall study: All recipients got anti-thymocyte globulin induction, then tacrolimus and steroids for approximately 3 years. Study-level points and caveats: Analysis identified GvH clones in recipient marrow, with some appearing first in ileum or blood. There was an association between peak levels of circulating GvH clones and early post-transplant HvG declines.

CDR1 SGHAT and CDR2 FQNNGV come from the germline V gene. This CDR3 is built from 13 residues. Trimming took off 5 bases at V and 5 bases at J, with 9 bases between the two ends. The repertoire was sequenced with immunoSEQ multiplex PCR; TCRdb's copy has only in-frame clones and lacks some. Among about 94,000 clones, 90% to 95% were seen once, and the ten largest hold 0.5%. With regard to this clone: Its specificity is unknown.

This TCR derives from a human donor who received an intestinal transplant. This chain joins TRBV11-2 and TRBJ2-2; D is possibly TRBD1 (5 bases). This specimen consisted of unstimulated CD8+ T cells sorted from spleen or lymph node cells, obtained before intestinal transplant. CDR3 sequence reads: CASSPAGTGELFF. CDR3 nucleotides: TGTGCCAGCAGCCCTGCAGGGACCGGGGAGCTGTTTTTT.